The 23 T cell receptor beta chains given below trace back to one sample, sequenced in a study of response to subunit inactivated influenza vaccine. TCRdb reanalysed the RT-PCR reads using MiXCR and keeps one entry per CDR3 protein. This table holds about 180,000 distinct CDR3 sequences, 9.2% found once. This material consisted of non-naive T cells sorted from PBMCs, taken on the day of vaccination. The receptor source for this set is a middle-aged man who received an inactivated influenza vaccine.

The gene calls are TRBV18 and TRBJ2-2, with 7 positions matching TRBD1. The length of the CDR3 is 13 residues. V trimming: 6 bases; J trimming: 3 bases; junction bases outside the gene matches: 1. Germline-derived CDR1 and CDR2 are KGHSH and LQKENI. The CDR3: CASSTGYTGELFF. In nucleotides, the CDR3 is TGTGCCAGCTCGACAGGGTACACCGGGGAGCTGTTTTTT.

V gene TRBV7-2 combines with J gene TRBJ2-3, with TRBD2 matching 8 bases. Unmatched junction bases numbered 9, after V lost 3 bases and J lost 1 base. The germline gives CDR1 SGHTA, CDR2 FQGNSA. The CDR3 totals 17 residues. CDR3 sequence reads: CASSLYSGTRRTDTQYF. The CDR3 nucleotides are TGTGCCAGCAGCTTGTATTCCGGGACTAGACGCACAGATACGCAGTATTTT. Supplemented by reference TRBV7-2 and TRBJ2-3, the full variable domain reads GAGVSQSPSNKVTEKGKDVELRCDPISGHTALYWYRQSLGQGLEFLIYFQGNSAPDKSGLPSDRFSAERTGGSVSTLTIQRTQQEDSAVYLCASSLYSGTRRTDTQYFGPGTRLTVL.

This clonotype has more than one count but fewer than ten. This rearrangement joins TRBV24-1 to TRBJ2-1; D perhaps matches TRBD1 (6 bases). Germline CDR1 and CDR2: KGHDR and SFDVKD. This CDR3 is built from 16 residues. V shed 3 bases and J shed 8 bases, with 19 bases lying between them. Here the CDR3 reads CATSDPTGLRMDEQFF. Written as DNA, the CDR3 is TGTGCCACCAGTGATCCAACAGGGTTAAGGATGGATGAGCAGTTCTTC.

This clonotype has at least ten counts. The chain is built from TRBV5-1 and TRBJ2-2, with 14 bases lining up with TRBD2. This CDR3 contains 16 residues. CDR1 SGHRS and CDR2 YFSETQ come from the germline V gene. The V and J ends lost 4 bases and 5 bases, in that order; junction bases with no gene match: 4. This CDR3 reads CASSAGLAGDTGELFF. CDR3 DNA: TGCGCCAGCAGCGCGGGACTAGCGGGAGATACCGGGGAGCTGTTTTTT. Full variable domain (remainder filled in from reference TRBV5-1 and TRBJ2-2): KAGVTQTPRYLIKTRGQQVTLSCSPISGHRSVSWYQQTPGQGLQFLFEYFSETQRNKGNFPGRFSGRQFSNSRSEMNVSTLELGDSALYLCASSAGLAGDTGELFFGEGSRLTVL.

The chain recombines TRBV6-2 or TRBV6-3 with TRBJ2-1; 9 nucleotides agree with TRBD2. This CDR3 comprises 16 residues. Germline V gene data show CDR1 as MNHEY and CDR2 as SVGEGT. V was pared by 4 bases and J by 6 bases, with 10 bases of the junction left unmatched. DNA of the CDR3: TGTGCCAGCAGTTCCCTCGGGCGGGGGGGCCGCAATGAGCAGTTCTTC. Amino acids: CASSSLGRGGRNEQFF.

V is TRBV4-2 and J is TRBJ2-5, with 16 nucleotides matching TRBD2. Looked up from germline, CDR1 is LGHNA and CDR2 is YNFKEQ. The ends lost 2 bases at V and 5 bases at J; junction bases unmatched: 11. This CDR3 has 19 amino acids. CDR3: CASSQRGLAGGPSWETQYF. The DNA for the CDR3 is TGTGCCAGCAGCCAACGGGGACTAGCGGGAGGGCCATCATGGGAGACCCAGTACTTC.

In this sample, this clonotype turned up many times. The J gene is TRBJ1-5, the V gene TRBV4-2, with 9 bases matching TRBD1. CDR1 LGHNA and CDR2 YNFKEQ come from the germline V gene. The CDR3 consists of 15 residues. V lost 4 bases to trimming and J lost 7 bases; unmatched junction nucleotides: 8. The CDR3 DNA is TGTGCCAGCAGCCGGGACAGGGAAGCGAGACAGCCCCAGCATTTT. Translated: CASSRDREARQPQHF.

This clonotype has a handful of counts. The J gene is TRBJ2-1, the V gene TRBV7-9, with TRBD2 matching over 7 bases. This CDR3 spans 16 amino acids. Per germline, CDR1 SEHNR and CDR2 FQNEAQ (reference sequence). V dropped 5 bases and J dropped 0; count of bases not matched to a gene: 7. CDR3 residues: CASSPLGGVSYNEQFF. The CDR3 nucleotides are TGTGCCAGCAGCCCCTTGGGGGGGGTCTCCTACAATGAGCAGTTCTTC.

This clonotype has more than one count but fewer than ten. The J gene is TRBJ1-1, the V gene TRBV10-3, with D maybe TRBD1 (5 bases). From germline, CDR1 is ENHRY and CDR2 SYGVKD. The V end was cut by 2 bases, the J end by 0 bases, with 10 bases between. The CDR3 contains 15 residues. The CDR3 loop reads CAISERTPMNTEAFF. The DNA of the CDR3 is TGTGCCATCAGTGAGAGGACACCTATGAACACTGAAGCTTTCTTT.

This clonotype was seen repeatedly, ten times or more. V gene TRBV7-8 combines with J gene TRBJ2-7, with no clear D. Trimming left V 0 bases short and J 6 bases short, with 9 bases between. CDR1 SGHVS and CDR2 FQNEAQ come from the germline V gene. The CDR3 loop spans 13 amino acids. CDR3 loop: CASSLAGRFEQYF. The CDR3 bases are TGTGCCAGCAGCTTAGCTGGACGTTTCGAGCAGTACTTC.

This clonotype was observed a handful of times. This chain uses TRBV20-1 with TRBJ2-3; TRBD2 aligns across 11 bases. CDR1 is DFQATT, CDR2 SNEGSKA, per germline (reference sequence). This CDR3 has 15 residues. V shed 1 base, J shed 7 bases, and the junction held 7 bases outside the gene matches. This CDR3 reads CSARAFSGRGNTQYF. CDR3 in DNA: TGCAGTGCTAGAGCATTTAGCGGGAGGGGAAATACGCAGTATTTT.

The gene calls are TRBV20-1 and TRBJ1-2; tentative D call: TRBD1 (5 bases). V lost 3 bases and J 3 bases, leaving 17 bases between the germline ends. Germline-derived CDR1 and CDR2 are DFQATT and SNEGSKA (reference sequence). This CDR3 comprises 15 residues. The CDR3 spells CSARIQQNRHYGYTF. CDR3 DNA sequence: TGCAGTGCTAGGATCCAACAGAACAGGCACTATGGCTACACCTTC.

Only a few counts were recorded for this clonotype. The chain carries TRBV6-4 and TRBJ2-1; a possible D gene is TRBD1 (6 bases). The germline V and J ends were trimmed by 6 bases and 9 bases, with 15 bases remaining between them. Germline CDR1 is MRHNA and CDR2 is SNTAGT. The CDR3 length is 13 residues. The DNA for the CDR3 is TGTGCCAGCAGCGCCGGGACATTTGGTGAGCAGTTCTTC. This encodes CASSAGTFGEQFF.

This clonotype has only a few counts. The V call is TRBV7-2, the J call TRBJ1-2; no definite D call. V was shortened by 2 bases and J by 4 bases, with 11 bases between the two germline ends. This CDR3 region has 14 residues. Per the germline V gene, CDR1 is SGHTA and CDR2 is FQGNSA. The CDR3 region has the DNA TGTGCCAGCAGCTTACCGCCGGCCATCTATGGCTACACCTTC. Translated, it gives CASSLPPAIYGYTF.

V gene TRBV11-2 combines with J gene TRBJ2-1, with D perhaps matching TRBD2 (6 bases). This CDR3 is 18 amino acids long. Trimming took off 1 base at V and 1 base at J, with 17 bases between the two ends. Per the germline V gene, CDR1 is SGHAT and CDR2 is FQNNGV. The CDR3 bases are TGTGCCAGCAGCTTAGGCCTAGTGGGAGGTTGGTCCTACAATGAGCAGTTCTTC. Residues: CASSLGLVGGWSYNEQFF. The complete variable domain, with remaining parts taken from reference TRBV11-2 and TRBJ2-1, reads EAGVAQSPRYKIIEKRQSVAFWCNPISGHATLYWYQQILGQGPKLLIQFQNNGVVDDSQLPKDRFSAERLKGVDSTLKIQPAKLEDSAVYLCASSLGLVGGWSYNEQFFGPGTRLTVL.

This clonotype came up once. The rearrangement joins TRBV18 to TRBJ2-3, with 8 bases aligning to TRBD2. The CDR3 contains 15 residues. Germline V gene lookup returns CDR1 KGHSH and CDR2 LQKENI. The trim removed 0 bases at V and 4 bases at J, leaving 3 bases unmatched. The CDR3 DNA follows: TGTGCCAGCTCACCACCTCGGGGGGGCGCAGATACGCAGTATTTT. Its translation is CASSPPRGGADTQYF.

The chain is built from TRBV28 and TRBJ2-7; 7 bases are a match to TRBD1. This CDR3 region has 15 residues. The J segment lost 1 base and the V segment lost 4 bases, leaving 7 bases of the junction unmatched. Germline-derived CDR1 and CDR2 are MDHEN and SYDVKM. CDR3: CASSWDRSTSYEQYF. The CDR3 region has the DNA TGTGCCAGCAGTTGGGACAGATCCACTTCCTACGAGCAGTACTTC. Using reference TRBV28 and TRBJ2-7 for the parts outside the CDR3, the full variable domain is DVKVTQSSRYLVKRTGEKVFLECVQDMDHENMFWYRQDPGLGLRLIYFSYDVKMKEKGDIPEGYSVSREKKERFSLILESASTNQTSMYLCASSWDRSTSYEQYFGPGTRLTVT.

The chain couples TRBV7-2 to TRBJ2-5, with TRBD1 as a possible D gene (6 bases). There are 14 residues in the CDR3. Trimming took off 1 base at V and 5 bases at J, with 11 bases between the two ends. The V gene's germline CDR1 is SGHTA and CDR2 FQGNSA. The CDR3 spells CASSLDRVVETQYF. The CDR3 nucleotides are TGTGCCAGCAGCTTAGACAGGGTGGTGGAGACCCAGTACTTC. Full variable domain (rest looked up from reference TRBV7-2 and TRBJ2-5): GAGVSQSPSNKVTEKGKDVELRCDPISGHTALYWYRQSLGQGLEFLIYFQGNSAPDKSGLPSDRFSAERTGGSVSTLTIQRTQQEDSAVYLCASSLDRVVETQYFGPGTRLLVL.

This clonotype has a count of ten or more. The rearrangement links TRBV6-5 to TRBJ2-1; D unclear. The length of the CDR3 is 15 residues. V lost 4 bases and J 5 bases, leaving 15 bases between the germline ends. The germline CDR1 and CDR2 sequences are MNHEY and SVGAGI. The DNA for the CDR3 is TGTGCCAGCAGTTCCCGCCCGGCCCTTAACAATGAGCAGTTCTTC. It is translated as CASSSRPALNNEQFF.

This clonotype was observed a few times. V usage is TRBV5-6 and J usage is TRBJ2-5; D is possibly TRBD2 (5 bases). The germline V gene encodes CDR1 SGHDT and CDR2 YYEEEE. The CDR3 spans 15 residues. Trimming took off 4 bases at V and 5 bases at J, with 18 bases between the two ends. The CDR3 DNA follows: TGTGCCAGCAGCCCCTGGACTCCCCCGGGGGAGACCCAGTACTTC. The encoded protein is CASSPWTPPGETQYF.

This clonotype was seen more than once but under ten times. CDR3: CASSLTGTTGNTIYF. In DNA, the CDR3 is TGTGCCAGCAGTTTAACAGGGACCACTGGAAACACCATATATTTT. V and J are TRBV27 and TRBJ1-3; perhaps TRBD1 as D (6 bases). The ends were cut back, 2 bases at V and 2 bases at J, with 10 bases in the middle. The CDR3 consists of 15 residues. CDR1 is MNHEY and CDR2 is SMNVEV in the germline V gene (reference sequence).

This clonotype was recorded many times. The chain couples TRBV28 to TRBJ2-5; 8 bases agree with TRBD1. The V segment lost 4 bases and the J segment 5 bases; nucleotides outside the gene matches: 12. The germline V gene encodes CDR1 MDHEN and CDR2 SYDVKM. The CDR3 consists of 16 residues. CDR3 protein: CASSSGTGELGETQYF. For the CDR3, the DNA is TGTGCCAGCAGTTCGGGGACAGGCGAGCTCGGTGAGACCCAGTACTTC.

Concerning this clonotype: Its ends do not fully match the called genes, so a read error is possible. The chain uses TRBV18 and TRBJ2-5; D remains ambiguous. Per germline, CDR1 KGHSH and CDR2 LQKENI. The CDR3 extends over 12 amino acids. The CDR3 protein is CVSSGVRETQYF. CDR3 coding DNA: TGTGTCAGCTCGGGTGTTCGAGAGACCCAGTACTTC.